This T cell receptor beta chain was profiled in a study of regulatory T cells in long-lasting Graves disease. Study-level results: It was possible that the small sample size reduced accuracy.

V lost 3 bases, J lost 5 bases, and 17 bases lay in between. Germline CDR1 is SNHLY and CDR2 is FYNNEI. CDR3 length: 15 residues. Ten or more counts support this clonotype. Its antigen remains unidentified. Time point here: newly diagnosed GD, antithyroid drugs for less than 3 months. The TCR library was made from RNA extracted from PBMCs. According to the study, TCR beta libraries were built with iRepertoire HTBI primers and CDR3-region Arm-PCR. Using its own MiXCR run on the multiplex PCR reads, TCRdb lists one record per CDR3 protein. The top ten clones hold roughly a tenth of a sample with 530,000 or so distinct CDR3 sequences, roughly 13% of them seen once. The same data also went into a second study, on T cells in Graves' hyperthyroidism and ophthalmopathy. From that second work: A set of HTBI primers served as the primers for a first-round RT-PCR of the TCR CDR3. Expanded thyroid clonotypes (above 0.001) were mostly also found in blood.

The material sequenced was peripheral blood mononuclear cells (PBMCs), taken at new diagnosis, from a patient treated with antithyroid drugs. The chain couples TRBV2 to TRBJ2-7, with TRBD2 as a possible D gene (6 bases). The source of this sequence is a man aged 30-40 years with Graves disease. CDR3 protein: CASSEPGELAHEQYF. In DNA form, the CDR3 reads TGTGCCAGCAGTGAGCCGGGGGAGTTGGCACACGAGCAGTACTTC.